This TCR beta chain was observed in a study of cytomegalovirus exposure and HLA in healthy donors. General study findings and limits: Analyses of presence/absence relied on an assumption of roughly uniform sequencing depth across donors. Beyond CMV serostatus, there was no information to go on about immune exposure. A link between a missense DCLRE1C variant and TCR beta V- and J-gene trimming emerged from a later analysis.

In germline, CDR1 is MNHNS, CDR2 SASEGT. The CDR3 is 15 amino acids. With V trimmed by 4 bases and J by 3 bases, 7 bases remained unmatched. Both 60 Vbeta primers and 13 Jbeta primers went into the PCR. This table comes from immunoSEQ multiplex PCR, and its TCRdb copy is limited to in-frame clones, with some not included. The top ten clones hold 1.4% to 1.5% of a sample with around 140,000 clones, roughly four fifths of them seen once. This clone was observed a few times. No antigen is known for it. This receptor was taken from a man under 40 in good health and CMV-seropositive. The sequenced material came from PBMCs. The gene calls are TRBV6-1 and TRBJ2-7; TRBD1 matches at 9 bases. CDR3 residues: CASSVTGTGNYEQYF. The CDR3 DNA sequence: TGTGCCAGCAGTGTTACCGGGACAGGGAACTACGAGCAGTACTTC.